Listed here are 7 T cell receptor beta chains from one sample, sequenced in a study of shared clonotypes between healthy human individuals. This table comes from immunoSEQ multiplex PCR, and its TCRdb copy is limited to in-frame clones, with some not included. This sample has approximately 2,200,000 clones, with about 93% found just once. CD45RO-negative, CCR7-positively selected cells formed the naive CD8 fraction, excluding terminally differentiated effector memory CD45RA+ cells. The sequenced material came from naive CD8+ T cells from PBMCs. The receptors stem from a man aged 18 to 30 in good health. Some clones in this sample may be carry-over from other donors' samples.

The rearrangement uses TRBV2 and TRBJ2-3; 10 bases align to TRBD2. The CDR3 loop spans 16 amino acids. CDR1 is SNHLY, CDR2 FYNNEI, per germline. The ends lost 3 bases at V and 0 bases at J; junction bases unmatched: 3. CDR3 protein: CASSDGLAESTDTQYF. CDR3 coding DNA: TGTGCCAGCAGTGACGGACTAGCGGAGAGCACAGATACGCAGTATTTT.

The rearrangement joins TRBV10-1 to TRBJ2-7, with TRBD2 matching 13 bases. The germline V gene has CDR1 WNHNN and CDR2 SYGVQD (reference sequence). The CDR3 totals 16 residues. The junction had 1 base not matched to a gene; V was cut back by 0 bases and J by 2 bases. The CDR3 coding sequence is TGCGCCAGCAGTGAGTCGGGACTAGCGGGGCCCTACGAGCAGTACTTC. It codes for CASSESGLAGPYEQYF.

The V gene is TRBV9, the J gene TRBJ1-2; no definite D call. Germline CDR1 is SGDLS and CDR2 is YYNGEE. The V gene lost 4 bases and the J gene lost 5 bases, with 15 bases spanning the gap. The CDR3 is 14 residues long. CDR3 sequence: CASSPQDRPYGYTF. CDR3 DNA: TGTGCCAGCAGCCCTCAAGACCGACCGTATGGCTACACCTTC.

This sequence joins TRBV4-2 and TRBJ2-2, with 8 bases lining up with TRBD2. J was trimmed by 5 bases and V by 1 base; bases with no gene match: 3. The germline gives CDR1 LGHNA, CDR2 YNFKEQ. The CDR3 covers 15 residues. The chain's CDR3 is CASSQASGSTGELFF. CDR3 coding DNA: TGTGCCAGCAGCCAAGCCAGCGGGAGTACCGGGGAGCTGTTTTTT.

The chain joins TRBV7-9 to TRBJ2-5, with D perhaps matching TRBD1 or TRBD2 (6 bases each). The better agreement between TRBJ2-7 and the DNA end casts doubt on the J call. Germline values: CDR1 SEHNR, CDR2 FQNEAQ (reference sequence). The CDR3 is 14 amino acids. The CDR3, as DNA: TGTGCCAGCAGCGGGGGGACAACCTCCTACGAGCAGTACTTC. Its protein product is CASSGGTTSYEQYF.

V usage is TRBV6-4 and J usage is TRBJ2-7; perhaps TRBD2 as D (7 bases). The germline V gene encodes CDR1 MRHNA and CDR2 SNTAGT. V was pared by 3 bases and J by 6 bases, with 12 bases between. The CDR3 is made up of 13 amino acids. CDR3 sequence reads: CASSEVGGAEQYF. Here the CDR3 DNA reads TGTGCCAGCAGTGAAGTGGGGGGGGCCGAGCAGTACTTC.

This clone came up once. The rearrangement uses TRBV9 and TRBJ2-3; possible D gene TRBD1, 5 bases. CDR3 size: 15 residues. V lost 0 bases, J lost 3 bases, and 11 bases lay in between. The germline V gene encodes CDR1 SGDLS and CDR2 YYNGEE. For the CDR3, the DNA is TGTGCCAGCAGCGTAGCAGGGTTCGGGACAGATACGCAGTATTTT. Encoded protein: CASSVAGFGTDTQYF.